A selection of T cell receptor beta chains follows, all from one sample in a study of cytomegalovirus exposure and HLA in healthy donors. Generated by immunoSEQ multiplex PCR, the TCRdb table keeps only in-frame clones and is missing some. The table shows more than 65,000 clones, with 85% to 95% occurring only once. What was sequenced was PBMCs. The source is a young man in good health and CMV-seronegative. Each CDR3 is given with its conserved first and last residue. The order of the fields is V gene, D gene, J gene, clone size, CDR3 DNA, CDR3 protein. A D gene is named only where the DNA matches it firmly. Not every row has a clone size; where given, it reads once, few, many or a size class.

TRBV6-6,.,TRBJ2-7,.,TGTGCCAGCAGTGCGGGTCCTAATTACGAGCAGTACTTC,CASSAGPNYEQYF
TRBV27,.,TRBJ2-7,.,TGTGCCAGCAGTCCGTATCGGGACTTGGTCGTCTACGAGCAGTACTTC,CASSPYRDLVVYEQYF
TRBV10-3,.,TRBJ2-7,once,TGTGCCATCAGCCTAATAGACAGTGCCTACGAGCAGTACTTC,CAISLIDSAYEQYF
TRBV27,TRBD2,TRBJ2-1,once,TGTGCCAGCAGTTTCTTGCGGGAGGAGCTAAGGGAGCAGTTCTTC,CASSFLREELREQFF
TRBV19,TRBD2,TRBJ2-3,.,TGTGCCAGTAGTGCGGGGGTAAGCACAGATACGCAGTATTTT,CASSAGVSTDTQYF
TRBV7-9,.,TRBJ1-1,once,TGTGCCAGCATTGCTACAGGGCCCACTGAAGCTTTCTTT,CASIATGPTEAFF
TRBV29-1,.,TRBJ2-7,.,TGCAGCGTTGGCTCTAGAGTATCCTACGAGCAGTACTTC,CSVGSRVSYEQYF
TRBV11-2,.,TRBJ1-2,once,TGTGCCAGCAGCTTAGTGTACCAGGGCCTGAGCTATGGCTACACCTTC,CASSLVYQGLSYGYTF
TRBV30,TRBD1,TRBJ2-7,.,TGTGCCTGGAGTGTGCACAGGGGATACGAGCAGTACTTC,CAWSVHRGYEQYF
TRBV7-9,.,TRBJ2-2,few,TGTGCCAGCAGCTTTCCTTCCGGGGAGCTGTTTTTT,CASSFPSGELFF
TRBV14,.,TRBJ1-2,.,TGTGCCAGCAGCCAAGTCGGCGGCTACTATGGCTACACCTTC,CASSQVGGYYGYTF
TRBV4-1,.,TRBJ2-2,.,TGCGCCAGCAGCCAAGAAAGGGCGGGCGGGGAGCTGTTTTTT,CASSQERAGGELFF
TRBV25-1,.,TRBJ1-3,few,TGTGCCAGCAGCCTTGGAAACACCATATATTTT,CASSLGNTIYF
TRBV11-1,.,TRBJ2-7,.,TGTGCCAGCAGCTTACCCCGACGGGACTCCTACGAGCAGTACTTC,CASSLPRRDSYEQYF
TRBV10-3,TRBD1,TRBJ1-1,.,TGTGCCATCAGTACAGGGGCGGCCCTGAACACTGAAGCTTTCTTT,CAISTGAALNTEAFF
TRBV5-1,.,TRBJ1-2,.,TGCGCCAGCAGCTTGACCAGAGGTGACAGCTTCGCTAACTATGGCTACACCTTC,CASSLTRGDSFANYGYTF
TRBV5-1,.,TRBJ1-1,few,TGCGCCAGCAGCTTGGACAGTAATATTGAAGCTTTCTTT,CASSLDSNIEAFF
TRBV28,.,TRBJ1-4,.,TGTGCCAGCACCGGTGCAACTAATGAAAAACTGTTTTTT,CASTGATNEKLFF
TRBV7-9,TRBD1,TRBJ1-2,.,TGTGCCAGCAGCCCCAGACAGGGTTTCGTCTATGGCTACACCTTC,CASSPRQGFVYGYTF
TRBV4-2,.,TRBJ2-5,.,TGTGCCAGCAGCCAAGATAGAGGGCGGGAAGAGACCCAGTACTTC,CASSQDRGREETQYF
TRBV9,TRBD2,TRBJ2-6,few,TGTGCCAGCAGCGTAGGAAGCGGGAGGGCCTTTGGGGCCAACGTCCTGACTTTC,CASSVGSGRAFGANVLTF
TRBV11-3,.,TRBJ2-1,.,TGTGCCAGCAGCTTTAACAATGAGCAGTTCTTC,CASSFNNEQFF
TRBV7-6,.,TRBJ2-5,.,TGTGCCAGCAGCTTTATTCTAGAGACCCAGTACTTC,CASSFILETQYF
TRBV7-7,TRBD2,TRBJ2-5,.,TGTGCTAGCCGCGGGGAGGGAGAGACCCAGTACTTC,CASRGEGETQYF
TRBV11-2,.,TRBJ2-2,.,TGTGCCAGCAGCACCCCCCGCACGGGCGGGGAGCTGTTTTTT,CASSTPRTGGELFF
TRBV6-5,TRBD1,TRBJ1-1,.,TGTGCCAGCAGTTACAGAACAGGGGTGGTGCGCACTGAAGCTTTCTTT,CASSYRTGVVRTEAFF
TRBV4-1,TRBD1,TRBJ2-7,.,TGCGCCAGCAGCAGTCGGACAGGGGGGTCCTACGAGCAGTACTTC,CASSSRTGGSYEQYF
TRBV5-6,TRBD2,TRBJ2-7,.,TGTGCCAGCAGCTCATTGGGGCCGGGACTAGCTGCCTACGAGCAGTACTTC,CASSSLGPGLAAYEQYF
TRBV6-1,TRBD1,TRBJ2-3,.,TGTGCCAGCATCACAGGGGGGGATACGCAGTATTTT,CASITGGDTQYF
TRBV19,.,TRBJ2-1,.,TGTGCCAGTAGTCCCAGGCCCGGGACTCCTGGATGGCAGTTCTTC,CASSPRPGTPGWQFF
TRBV2,TRBD1,TRBJ1-5,.,TGTGCCAGCAACCCCGGACAGGGTCGCAATCAGCCCCAGCATTTT,CASNPGQGRNQPQHF
TRBV18,TRBD1,TRBJ1-1,.,TGTGCCAGCTCACCCGAGACAGGGGGCACTGAAGCTTTCTTT,CASSPETGGTEAFF
TRBV11-3,TRBD1,TRBJ1-2,.,TGTGCCAGCAGCCCCTGGACAGGGGAGGACTATGGCTACACCTTC,CASSPWTGEDYGYTF
TRBV7-9,TRBD2,TRBJ2-1,.,TGTGCCAGCAGCTCAGGTACTCTAGCGGGCCCCAGTTGGCAGGAGCAGTTCTTC,CASSSGTLAGPSWQEQFF
TRBV21-1,.,TRBJ2-2,.,TGTGCCAGCAGCAAAGTAAGACAGCCCACCGGGGAGCTGTTTTTT,CASSKVRQPTGELFF
TRBV9,.,TRBJ1-4,once,TGTGCCAGCAGCGTAGGCCTACTTTCCCCTAATGAAAAACTGTTTTTT,CASSVGLLSPNEKLFF
TRBV5-1,.,TRBJ1-2,.,TGCGCCAGCAGCGTTGACAGGAACTATGGCTACACCTTC,CASSVDRNYGYTF